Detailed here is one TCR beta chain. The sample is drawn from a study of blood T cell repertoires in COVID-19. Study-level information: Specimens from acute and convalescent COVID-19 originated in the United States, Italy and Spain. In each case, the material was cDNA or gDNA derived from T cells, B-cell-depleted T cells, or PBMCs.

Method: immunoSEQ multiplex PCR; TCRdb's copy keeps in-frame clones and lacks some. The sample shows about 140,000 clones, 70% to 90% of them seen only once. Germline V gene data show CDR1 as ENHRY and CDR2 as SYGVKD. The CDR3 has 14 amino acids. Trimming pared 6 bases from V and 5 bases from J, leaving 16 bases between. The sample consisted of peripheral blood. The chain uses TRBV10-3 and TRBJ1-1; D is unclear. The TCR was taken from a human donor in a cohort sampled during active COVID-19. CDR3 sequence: CAISPGEGFTEAFF. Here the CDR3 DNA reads TGTGCCATCAGCCCTGGTGAGGGATTTACTGAAGCTTTCTTT.